This T cell receptor beta chain was identified during a study of CD8 T cells in ankylosing spondylitis. The CDR3 has 15 residues. Trimming removed 0 bases at V and 2 bases at J, with 14 bases between. Germline CDR1 DFQATT, CDR2 SNEGSKA (reference sequence). This clonotype was counted a single time. The antigen remains undetermined. TCRdb used MiXCR to reprocess the 5' RACE reads, holding one entry per CDR3 protein. This table holds about 220,000 distinct CDR3 sequences, 15% to 20% found once. Study-level points and caveats: Fewer than ten highly homologous variants made up a TCR beta motif that seemed to typify ankylosing spondylitis blood.

This chain connects TRBV20-1 to TRBJ2-7; the D call may be TRBD1 or TRBD2 (5 bases each). The source of this sequence is a male donor with ankylosing spondylitis. The specimen was blood, either unsorted or a sorted T cell fraction (not recorded which). The CDR3 DNA reads TGCAGTGCTAGAGATCGGCTGGGGGACCCCTACGAGCAGTACTTC. It is translated as CSARDRLGDPYEQYF.